This T cell receptor beta chain was identified during a study of CD8 T cells in Susac syndrome. Random hexamers were used to reverse transcribe the RNA input (about 0.5 to 1 ug). An immunoSEQ multiplex PCR generated amplified TCR beta CDR3 products spanning 54 Vbeta and 13 Jbeta. Each CDR3 protein is one row after TCRdb ran MiXCR on the immunoSEQ multiplex PCR reads. The sample shows a few hundred thousand distinct CDR3 sequences, over 90% of them seen only once. CDR1 and CDR2 from the germline V gene are SGHAT and FQNNGV. The CDR3 covers 13 residues. V lost 5 bases, J lost 10 bases, and 6 bases stayed unmatched. Sequencing of TCR beta was carried out in blood CD8+ and CD4+ T cells.

The receptor was isolated from a human donor with multiple sclerosis. The V call is TRBV11-2, the J call TRBJ2-1, with TRBD2 identical over 9 bases. The sequenced sample consisted of CD4+ T cells from PBMCs. The CDR3 sequence: CASSPAGGNEQFF. In nucleotides, the CDR3 is TGTGCCAGCAGCCCCGCGGGAGGGAACGAGCAGTTCTTC.